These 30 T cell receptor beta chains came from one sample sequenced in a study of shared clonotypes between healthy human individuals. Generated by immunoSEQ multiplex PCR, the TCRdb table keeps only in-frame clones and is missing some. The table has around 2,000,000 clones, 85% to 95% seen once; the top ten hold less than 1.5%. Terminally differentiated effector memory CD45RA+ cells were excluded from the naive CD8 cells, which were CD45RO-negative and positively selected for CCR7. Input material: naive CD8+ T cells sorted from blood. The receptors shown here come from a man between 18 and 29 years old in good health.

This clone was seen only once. The CDR3 loop reads CASSDSAGPSTDTQYF. The DNA for the CDR3 is TGCGCCAGCAGTGATTCCGCAGGGCCAAGCACAGATACGCAGTATTTT. V usage is TRBV10-1 and J usage is TRBJ2-3, with D perhaps matching TRBD1 (5 bases). The CDR3 is made up of 16 amino acids. The germline V gene encodes CDR1 WNHNN and CDR2 SYGVQD (reference sequence). Trimming pared 3 bases from V and 0 bases from J, leaving 13 bases between.

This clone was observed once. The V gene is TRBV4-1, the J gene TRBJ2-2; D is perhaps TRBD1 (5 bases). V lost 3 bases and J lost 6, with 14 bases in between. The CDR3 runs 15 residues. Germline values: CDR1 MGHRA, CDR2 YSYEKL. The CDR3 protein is CASSQGPQAAGELFF. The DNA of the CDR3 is TGCGCCAGCAGCCAGGGGCCCCAGGCGGCCGGGGAGCTGTTTTTT.

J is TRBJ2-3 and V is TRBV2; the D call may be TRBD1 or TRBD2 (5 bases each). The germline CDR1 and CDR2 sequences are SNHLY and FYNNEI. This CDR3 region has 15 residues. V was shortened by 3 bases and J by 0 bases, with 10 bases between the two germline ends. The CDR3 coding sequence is TGTGCCAGCAGTGAGGGGGTCCTGAGCACAGATACGCAGTATTTT. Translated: CASSEGVLSTDTQYF.

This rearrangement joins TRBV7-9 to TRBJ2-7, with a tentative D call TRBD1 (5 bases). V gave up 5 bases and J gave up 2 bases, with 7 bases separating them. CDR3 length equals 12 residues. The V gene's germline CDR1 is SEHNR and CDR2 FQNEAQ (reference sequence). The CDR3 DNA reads TGTGCCAGCAGCCGGACACCCTACGAGCAGTACTTC. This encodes CASSRTPYEQYF.

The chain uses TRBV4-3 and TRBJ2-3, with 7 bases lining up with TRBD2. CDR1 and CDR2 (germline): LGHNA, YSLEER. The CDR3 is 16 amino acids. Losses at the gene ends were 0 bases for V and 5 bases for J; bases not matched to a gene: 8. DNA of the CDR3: TGCGCCAGCAGCCAAGATAGCGGGTGGGGAGGAGATACGCAGTATTTT. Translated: CASSQDSGWGGDTQYF.

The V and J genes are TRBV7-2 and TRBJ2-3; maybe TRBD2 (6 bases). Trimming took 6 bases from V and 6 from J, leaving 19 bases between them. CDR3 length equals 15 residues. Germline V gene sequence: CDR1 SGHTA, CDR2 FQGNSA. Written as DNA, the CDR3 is TGTGCCAGCAGGGATACGGGACTCGGTCTGGATACGCAGTATTTT. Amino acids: CASRDTGLGLDTQYF.

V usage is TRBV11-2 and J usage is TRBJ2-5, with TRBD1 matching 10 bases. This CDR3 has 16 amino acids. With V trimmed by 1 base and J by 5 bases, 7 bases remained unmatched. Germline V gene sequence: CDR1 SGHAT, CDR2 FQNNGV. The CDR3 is CASSLVTGGLMETQYF. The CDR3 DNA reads TGTGCCAGCAGCTTAGTGACAGGGGGCCTTATGGAGACCCAGTACTTC.

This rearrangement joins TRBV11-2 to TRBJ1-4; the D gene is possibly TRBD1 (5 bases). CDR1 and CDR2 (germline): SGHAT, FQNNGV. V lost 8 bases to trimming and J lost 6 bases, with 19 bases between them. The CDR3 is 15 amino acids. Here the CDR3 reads CASSALRGADEKLFF. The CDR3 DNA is TGTGCCAGCTCAGCCCTAAGGGGCGCGGATGAAAAACTGTTTTTT.

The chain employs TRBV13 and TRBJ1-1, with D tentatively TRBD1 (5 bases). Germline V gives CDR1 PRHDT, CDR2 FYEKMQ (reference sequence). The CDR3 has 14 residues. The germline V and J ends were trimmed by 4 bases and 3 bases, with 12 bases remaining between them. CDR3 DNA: TGTGCCAGCAGCTCCGGGGCCCCCGACACTGAAGCTTTCTTT. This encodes CASSSGAPDTEAFF.

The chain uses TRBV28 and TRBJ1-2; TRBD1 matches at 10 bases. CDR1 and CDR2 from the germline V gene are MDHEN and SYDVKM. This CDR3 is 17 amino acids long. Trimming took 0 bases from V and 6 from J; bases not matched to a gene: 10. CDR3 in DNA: TGTGCCAGCAGTTTATGGGGGGCGCTCGGGACAGGGGATGGCTACACCTTC. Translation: CASSLWGALGTGDGYTF.

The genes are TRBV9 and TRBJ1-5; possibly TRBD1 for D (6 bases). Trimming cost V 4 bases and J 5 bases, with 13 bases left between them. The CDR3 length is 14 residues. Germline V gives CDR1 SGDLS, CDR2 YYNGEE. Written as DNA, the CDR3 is TGTGCCAGCAGCCCGGGGGGCCAACATCAGCCCCAGCATTTT. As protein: CASSPGGQHQPQHF.

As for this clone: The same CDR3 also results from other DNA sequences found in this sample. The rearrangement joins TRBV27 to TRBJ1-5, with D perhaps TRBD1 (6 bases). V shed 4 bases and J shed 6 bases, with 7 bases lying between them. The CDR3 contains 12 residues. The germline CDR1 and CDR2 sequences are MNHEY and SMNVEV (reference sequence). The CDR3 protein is CASSSQGQPQHF. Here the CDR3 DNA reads TGTGCCAGCAGTTCACAGGGTCAGCCCCAGCATTTT.

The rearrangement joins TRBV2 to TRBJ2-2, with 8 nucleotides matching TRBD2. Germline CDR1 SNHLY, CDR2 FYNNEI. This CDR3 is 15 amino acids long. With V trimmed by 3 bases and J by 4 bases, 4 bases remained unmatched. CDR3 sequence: CASSDGRGGTGELFF. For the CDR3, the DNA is TGTGCCAGCAGTGACGGACGGGGGGGCACCGGGGAGCTGTTTTTT.

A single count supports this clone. The chain's CDR3 is CASSSLWGQGYGETQYF. The CDR3 region has the DNA TGTGCCAGCAGCTCACTATGGGGTCAGGGGTATGGAGAGACCCAGTACTTC. The V call is TRBV7-2, the J call TRBJ2-5; D may be TRBD1 (6 bases). Per germline, CDR1 SGHTA and CDR2 FQGNSA. The length of the CDR3 is 17 residues. V lost 4 bases to trimming and J lost 4 bases, with 22 bases between them.

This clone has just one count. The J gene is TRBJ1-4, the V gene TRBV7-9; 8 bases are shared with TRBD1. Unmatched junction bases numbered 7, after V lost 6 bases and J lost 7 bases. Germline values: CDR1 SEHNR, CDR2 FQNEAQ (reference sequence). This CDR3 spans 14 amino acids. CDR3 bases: TGTGCCAGCAGTAATACAGGGGGGAGTGAAAAACTGTTTTTT. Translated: CASSNTGGSEKLFF.

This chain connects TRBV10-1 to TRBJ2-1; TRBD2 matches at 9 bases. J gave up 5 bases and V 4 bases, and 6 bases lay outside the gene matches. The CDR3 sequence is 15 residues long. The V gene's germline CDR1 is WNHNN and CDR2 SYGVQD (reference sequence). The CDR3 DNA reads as TGCGCCAGCAGTGGGGGGACTAGCTTCGACAATGAGCAGTTCTTC. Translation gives CASSGGTSFDNEQFF.

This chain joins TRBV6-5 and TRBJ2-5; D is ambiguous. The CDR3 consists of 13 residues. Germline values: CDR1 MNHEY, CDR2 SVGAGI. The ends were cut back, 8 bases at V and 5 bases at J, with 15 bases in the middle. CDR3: CASAPYRWETQYF. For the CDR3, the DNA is TGTGCCAGCGCTCCATATAGGTGGGAGACCCAGTACTTC.

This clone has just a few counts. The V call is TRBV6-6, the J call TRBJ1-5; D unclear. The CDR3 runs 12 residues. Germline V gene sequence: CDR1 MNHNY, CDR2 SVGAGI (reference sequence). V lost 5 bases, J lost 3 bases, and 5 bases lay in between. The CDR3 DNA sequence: TGTGCCAGCAGTGCAGCCAATCAGCCCCAGCATTTT. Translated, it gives CASSAANQPQHF.

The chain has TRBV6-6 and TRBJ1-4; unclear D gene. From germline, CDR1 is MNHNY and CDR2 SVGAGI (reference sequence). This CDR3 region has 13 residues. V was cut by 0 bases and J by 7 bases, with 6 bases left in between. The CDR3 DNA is TGTGCCAGCAGTTACTCCACGGGTGAAAAACTGTTTTTT. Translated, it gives CASSYSTGEKLFF.

CDR3 bases: TGTGCCAGCAGCTTAGAACGTGCAGGGGCGGGCGGGGAGCTGTTTTTT. This gives the protein CASSLERAGAGGELFF. J is TRBJ2-2 and V is TRBV7-8; possibly TRBD1 for D (6 bases). V gave up 1 base and J gave up 7 bases, with 16 bases separating them. The V gene's germline CDR1 is SGHVS and CDR2 FQNEAQ. The CDR3 length is 16 residues.

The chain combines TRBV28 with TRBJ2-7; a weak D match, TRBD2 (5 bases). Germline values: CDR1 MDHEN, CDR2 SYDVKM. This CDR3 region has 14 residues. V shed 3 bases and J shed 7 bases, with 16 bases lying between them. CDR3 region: CASSLERPPEEQYF. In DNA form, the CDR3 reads TGTGCCAGCAGTTTGGAGCGGCCTCCCGAGGAGCAGTACTTC.

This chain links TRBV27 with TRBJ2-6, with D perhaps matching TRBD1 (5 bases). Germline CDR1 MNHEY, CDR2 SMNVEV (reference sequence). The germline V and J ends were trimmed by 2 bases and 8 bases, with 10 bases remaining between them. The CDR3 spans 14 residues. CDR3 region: CASSLGQGSNVLTF. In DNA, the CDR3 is TGTGCCAGCAGTTTAGGGCAGGGTTCCAACGTCCTGACTTTC.

The CDR3 region is CASSPGPVTGELFF. The DNA for the CDR3 is TGTGCCAGCAGCCCGGGACCGGTCACCGGGGAGCTGTTTTTT. The chain recombines TRBV6-5 with TRBJ2-2; D may correspond to TRBD1 or TRBD2 (5 bases each). The germline gives CDR1 MNHEY, CDR2 SVGAGI. Deletions cut 6 bases from V and 4 bases from J, with 12 bases between. The CDR3 consists of 14 residues.

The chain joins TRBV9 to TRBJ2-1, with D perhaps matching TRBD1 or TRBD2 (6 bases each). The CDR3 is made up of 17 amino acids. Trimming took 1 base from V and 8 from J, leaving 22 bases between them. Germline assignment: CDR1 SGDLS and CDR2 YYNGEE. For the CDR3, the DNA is TGTGCCAGCAGCGTAAGCCGTACGGGACTCCACAGGGATGAGCAGTTCTTC. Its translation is CASSVSRTGLHRDEQFF.

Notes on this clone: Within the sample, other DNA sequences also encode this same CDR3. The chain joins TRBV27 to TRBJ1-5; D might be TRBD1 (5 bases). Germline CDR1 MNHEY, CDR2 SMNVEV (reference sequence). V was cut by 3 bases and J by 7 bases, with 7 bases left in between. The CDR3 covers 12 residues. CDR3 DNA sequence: TGTGCCAGCAGTTTCTGGGGGCAGCCCCAGCATTTT. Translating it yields CASSFWGQPQHF.

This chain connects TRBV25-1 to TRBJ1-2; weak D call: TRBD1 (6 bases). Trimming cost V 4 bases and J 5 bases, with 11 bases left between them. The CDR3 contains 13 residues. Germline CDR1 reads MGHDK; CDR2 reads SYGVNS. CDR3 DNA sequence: TGTGCCAGCAGTGCAGGGGAGGGTTATGGCTACACCTTC. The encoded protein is CASSAGEGYGYTF.

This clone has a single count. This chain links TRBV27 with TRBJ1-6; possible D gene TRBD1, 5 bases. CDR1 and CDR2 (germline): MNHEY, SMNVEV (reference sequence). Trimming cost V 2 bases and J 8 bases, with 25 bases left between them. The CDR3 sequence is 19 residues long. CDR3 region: CASSLMRYGLAGDDSPLHF. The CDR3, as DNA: TGTGCCAGCAGTTTAATGAGATATGGGCTCGCGGGGGATGATTCACCCCTCCACTTT.

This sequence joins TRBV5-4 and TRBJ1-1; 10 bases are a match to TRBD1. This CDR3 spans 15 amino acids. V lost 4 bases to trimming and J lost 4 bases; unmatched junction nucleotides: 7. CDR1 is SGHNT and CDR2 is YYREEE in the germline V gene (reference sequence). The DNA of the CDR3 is TGTGCCAGCAGCCCGTCGACAGGGGGCTCCACTGAAGCTTTCTTT. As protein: CASSPSTGGSTEAFF.

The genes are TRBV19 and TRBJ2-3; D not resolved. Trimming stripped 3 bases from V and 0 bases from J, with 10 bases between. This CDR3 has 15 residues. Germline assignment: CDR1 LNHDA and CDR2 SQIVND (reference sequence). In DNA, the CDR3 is TGTGCCAGTAGTATGACTTTTTCTAGCACAGATACGCAGTATTTT. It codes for CASSMTFSSTDTQYF.

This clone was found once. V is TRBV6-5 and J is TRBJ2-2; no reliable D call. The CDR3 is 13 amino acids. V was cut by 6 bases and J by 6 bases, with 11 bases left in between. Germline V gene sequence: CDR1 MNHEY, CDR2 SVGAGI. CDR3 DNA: TGTGCCAGCAGCCCCGTATACGCCGGGGAGCTGTTTTTT. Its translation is CASSPVYAGELFF.